One and the same sample provided the 13 T cell receptor beta chains below, sequenced in a study of T cell repertoires in cytomegalovirus infection. TCRdb redid the calling of the reads with MiXCR, one entry per CDR3 protein. Altogether hundreds of thousands of distinct CDR3 sequences are present, approximately 33% being singletons, with the ten largest covering about an eighth. For these TCRs, the target antigens are not known. The sequencing used cultured CD8+ T cells from PBMCs, collected from culture after CMV antigen stimulation. The origin of the receptors is a human donor in good health (CMV status not recorded). Some clones in this sample may be carry-over from other donors' samples.

The V call is TRBV2, the J call TRBJ2-1; D not certain. The V and J ends lost 8 bases and 7 bases respectively, with 6 bases between them. Germline CDR1 is SNHLY and CDR2 is FYNNEI. The CDR3 is 10 amino acids. DNA for the CDR3: TGTGCCAGCGTGGGTAATGAGCAGTTCTTC. Amino acid sequence: CASVGNEQFF.

The CDR3 loop reads CASSLGRVYTEAFF. The CDR3, as DNA: TGTGCCAGCAGCTTAGGCAGGGTTTACACTGAAGCTTTCTTT. The gene calls are TRBV13 and TRBJ1-1; TRBD1 is a possible D gene (5 bases). The CDR3 has 14 residues. Trimming removed 0 bases at V and 3 bases at J, with 8 bases between. Germline CDR1 and CDR2: PRHDT and FYEKMQ (reference sequence).

The CDR3 loop is CASHNYPGHTDTQYF. In nucleotides, the CDR3 is TGCGCCAGTCACAATTATCCGGGCCACACAGATACGCAGTATTTT. The genes are TRBV10-2 and TRBJ2-3, with D hard to call. This CDR3 comprises 15 residues. From germline, CDR1 is WSHSY and CDR2 SAAADI. V shed 9 bases and J shed 2 bases, with 18 bases lying between them.

This clonotype was observed a single time. A much larger clone sits a single nucleotide away, making a read error possible. V gene TRBV12-3 or TRBV12-4 combines with J gene TRBJ2-5; D tentatively reads TRBD1 or TRBD2 (5 bases each). V lost 3 bases, J lost 4 bases, and 9 bases lay in between. CDR3 length: 13 amino acids. CDR3 sequence: CASSFPGPETQYF. CDR3 in DNA: TGTGCCAGCAGTTTCCCGGGGCCAGAGACCCAGTACTTC.

V is TRBV7-2 and J is TRBJ2-1; D possibly corresponds to TRBD1 (5 bases). The V gene lost 5 bases and the J gene lost 8 bases, with 19 bases spanning the gap. The CDR3 has 15 residues. Germline V gene data show CDR1 as SGHTA and CDR2 as FQGNSA. The CDR3 loop is CASSPHLVLGDEQFF. The DNA for the CDR3 is TGTGCCAGCAGCCCCCACCTAGTTTTAGGGGATGAGCAGTTCTTC.

The rearrangement uses TRBV6-1 and TRBJ1-2; 8 nucleotides agree with TRBD1. This CDR3 has 16 residues. Germline CDR1 MNHNS, CDR2 SASEGT. J lost 6 bases, V lost 6 bases, and 15 bases had no gene match. This CDR3 is CASSPNDRGFRNGYTF. The CDR3 DNA sequence: TGTGCCAGCAGCCCCAACGACAGGGGTTTTCGGAATGGCTACACCTTC.

Only one count was recorded for this clonotype. The gene calls are TRBV4-2 and TRBJ1-1; 8 bases line up with TRBD1. Germline CDR1 LGHNA, CDR2 YNFKEQ. V gave up 2 bases and J gave up 2 bases; unmatched junction bases: 4. This CDR3 has 15 amino acids. The CDR3 sequence: CASSQSTGANTEAFF. CDR3 in DNA: TGTGCCAGCAGCCAATCGACAGGGGCAAACACTGAAGCTTTCTTT.

The chain is built from TRBV7-4 and TRBJ2-3; 7 bases fit TRBD1. CDR3 size: 15 residues. Germline loops: CDR1 SGHVT, CDR2 SQSDAQ. With 6 bases clipped from V and 2 bases from J, the junction kept 8 bases outside the gene matches. Here the CDR3 reads CASSHDRDVTDTQYF. DNA of the CDR3: TGTGCCAGCAGTCATGACAGGGATGTCACAGATACGCAGTATTTT.

The chain joins TRBV6-1 to TRBJ2-5; 8 bases fit TRBD1. Germline trimming cut 8 bases from V and 1 base from J; bases unmatched to any gene: 9. In germline, CDR1 is MNHNS, CDR2 SASEGT. The CDR3 consists of 15 residues. The DNA for the CDR3 is TGTGCCAGCGGGCCCCTGGACAGGGCCCAAGAGACCCAGTACTTC. Protein product: CASGPLDRAQETQYF.

This clonotype showed up just a few times. This chain connects TRBV7-6 to TRBJ1-6; possible D gene TRBD1, 6 bases. In germline, CDR1 is SGHVS, CDR2 FNYEAQ. This CDR3 contains 16 residues. V was trimmed by 2 bases and J by 7 bases, leaving 15 bases between them. CDR3 sequence (DNA): TGTGCCAGCAGCTTAAAAGGGGGAGGGACGAATTCACCCCTCCACTTT. It specifies CASSLKGGGTNSPLHF.

The rearrangement links TRBV28 to TRBJ2-3; 7 bases agree with TRBD1. CDR3 length: 14 amino acids. Germline trimming cut 9 bases from V and 1 base from J; bases unmatched to any gene: 7. From germline, CDR1 is MDHEN and CDR2 SYDVKM. As DNA, the CDR3 is TGTGCCAGTCTTAGGGGGCGCGGCACAGATACGCAGTATTTT. Residues: CASLRGRGTDTQYF.

Only a few counts were recorded for this clonotype. The chain couples TRBV12-5 to TRBJ1-2; D unclear. The CDR3 runs 18 residues. V was cut by 3 bases and J by 2 bases, with 22 bases left in between. The V gene's germline CDR1 is LGHNT and CDR2 FRNRAP. The CDR3 loop is CASGFLPGTPTLNYGYTF. In DNA, the CDR3 is TGTGCTAGTGGTTTTCTCCCCGGCACCCCAACTCTGAACTATGGCTACACCTTC.

This CDR3 reads CASSVTGPPGHNEQFF. The CDR3 DNA reads TGTGCCAGCAGCGTGACAGGCCCCCCAGGACACAATGAGCAGTTCTTC. The chain couples TRBV5-8 to TRBJ2-1; the D gene is possibly TRBD1 (6 bases). The CDR3 is 16 amino acids. Germline V gene data show CDR1 as SGHTS and CDR2 as YDEGEE. V shed 4 bases and J shed 5 bases, with 19 bases lying between them.